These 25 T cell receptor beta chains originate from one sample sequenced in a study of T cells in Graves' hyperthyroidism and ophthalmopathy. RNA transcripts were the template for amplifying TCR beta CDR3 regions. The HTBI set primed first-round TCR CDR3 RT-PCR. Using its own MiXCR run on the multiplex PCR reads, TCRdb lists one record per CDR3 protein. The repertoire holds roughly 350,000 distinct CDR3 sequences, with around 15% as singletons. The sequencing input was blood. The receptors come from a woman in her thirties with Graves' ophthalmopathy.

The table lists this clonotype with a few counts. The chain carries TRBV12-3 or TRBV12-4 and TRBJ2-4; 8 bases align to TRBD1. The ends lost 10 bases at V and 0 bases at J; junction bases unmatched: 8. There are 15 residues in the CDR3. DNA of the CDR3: TGTGCCACTCGGCAGGGGGCCTTAGCCAAAAACATTCAGTACTTC. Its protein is CATRQGALAKNIQYF.

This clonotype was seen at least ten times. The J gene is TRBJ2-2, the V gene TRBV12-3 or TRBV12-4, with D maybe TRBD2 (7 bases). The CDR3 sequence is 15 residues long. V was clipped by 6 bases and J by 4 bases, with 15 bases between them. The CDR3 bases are TGTGCCAGCAGCCTAATAGGGGGGGGCACCGGGGAGCTGTTTTTT. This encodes CASSLIGGGTGELFF.

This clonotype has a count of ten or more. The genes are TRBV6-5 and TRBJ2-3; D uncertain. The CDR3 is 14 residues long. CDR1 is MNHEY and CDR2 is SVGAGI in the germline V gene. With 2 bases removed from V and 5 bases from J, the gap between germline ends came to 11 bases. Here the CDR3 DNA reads TGTGCCAGCAGTTACCGTGCGATCAGAGATACGCAGTATTTT. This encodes CASSYRAIRDTQYF.

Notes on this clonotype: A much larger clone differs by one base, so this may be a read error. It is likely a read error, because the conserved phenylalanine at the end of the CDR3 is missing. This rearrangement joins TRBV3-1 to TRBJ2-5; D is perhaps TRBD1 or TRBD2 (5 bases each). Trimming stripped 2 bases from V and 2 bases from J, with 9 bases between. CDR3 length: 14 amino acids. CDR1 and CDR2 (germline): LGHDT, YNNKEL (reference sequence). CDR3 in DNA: TGTGCCAGCAGCCAACGGGGACGGCAAGAGACCCAGTACCTC. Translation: CASSQRGRQETQYL.

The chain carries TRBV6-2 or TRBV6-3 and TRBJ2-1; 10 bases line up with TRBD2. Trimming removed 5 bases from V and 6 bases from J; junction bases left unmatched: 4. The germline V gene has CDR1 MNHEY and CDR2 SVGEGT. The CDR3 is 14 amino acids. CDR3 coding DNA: TGTGCCAGCAGTGACGAGCGGGGGGGCAATGAGCAGTTCTTC. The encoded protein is CASSDERGGNEQFF.

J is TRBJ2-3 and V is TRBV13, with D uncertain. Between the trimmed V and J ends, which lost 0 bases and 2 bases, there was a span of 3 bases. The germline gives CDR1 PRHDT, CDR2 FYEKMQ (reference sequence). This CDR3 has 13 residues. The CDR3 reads CASSLGDTDTQYF. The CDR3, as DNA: TGTGCCAGCAGCTTAGGGGACACAGATACGCAGTATTTT.

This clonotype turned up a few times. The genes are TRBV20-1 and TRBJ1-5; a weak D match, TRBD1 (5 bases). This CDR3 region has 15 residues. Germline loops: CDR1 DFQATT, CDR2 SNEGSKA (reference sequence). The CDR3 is CNAEWLRDSNQPQHF. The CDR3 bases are TGCAATGCCGAGTGGCTCAGGGATAGCAATCAGCCCCAGCATTTT.

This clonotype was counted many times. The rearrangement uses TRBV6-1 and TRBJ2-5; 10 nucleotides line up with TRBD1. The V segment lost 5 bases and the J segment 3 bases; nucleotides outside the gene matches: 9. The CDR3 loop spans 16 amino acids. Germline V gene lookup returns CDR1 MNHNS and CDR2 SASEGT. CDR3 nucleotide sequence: TGTGCCAGCAGTTATCGCATCGGGACAGGGGAAGAGACCCAGTACTTC. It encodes CASSYRIGTGEETQYF.

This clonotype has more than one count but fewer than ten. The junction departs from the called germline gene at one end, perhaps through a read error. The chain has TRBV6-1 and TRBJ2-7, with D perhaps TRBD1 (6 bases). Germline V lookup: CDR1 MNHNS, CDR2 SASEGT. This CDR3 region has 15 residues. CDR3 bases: TGTGCCAGCAGTTTCATCGGACAGAGGACCTACGAGCAGCACTTC. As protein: CASSFIGQRTYEQHF.

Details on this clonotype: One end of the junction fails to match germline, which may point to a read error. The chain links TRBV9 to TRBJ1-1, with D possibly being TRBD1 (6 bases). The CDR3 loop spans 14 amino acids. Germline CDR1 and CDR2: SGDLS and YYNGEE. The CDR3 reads CASSPDRLKTEAFF. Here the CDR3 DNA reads TGTGCCAGCAGCCCCGACAGGTTGAAGACTGAAGCTTTCTTT.

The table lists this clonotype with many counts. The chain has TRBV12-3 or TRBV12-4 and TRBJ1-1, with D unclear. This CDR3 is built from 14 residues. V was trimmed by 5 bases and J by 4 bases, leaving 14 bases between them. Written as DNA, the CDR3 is TGTGCCAGCAGTCCCCTCGGGGATGGCACTGAAGCTTTCTTT. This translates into CASSPLGDGTEAFF.

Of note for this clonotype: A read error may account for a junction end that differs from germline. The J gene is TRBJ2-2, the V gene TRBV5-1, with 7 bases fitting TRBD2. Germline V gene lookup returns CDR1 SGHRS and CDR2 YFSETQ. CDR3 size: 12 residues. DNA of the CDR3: TGCGCCAGCAGCTTGGCTGGGAGGGAACTGTTTTTT. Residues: CASSLAGRELFF.

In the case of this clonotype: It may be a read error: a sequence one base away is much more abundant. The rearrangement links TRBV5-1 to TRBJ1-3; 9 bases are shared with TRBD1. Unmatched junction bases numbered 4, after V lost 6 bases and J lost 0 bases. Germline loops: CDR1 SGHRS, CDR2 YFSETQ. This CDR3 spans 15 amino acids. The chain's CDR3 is CASMLDRGSGNTIYF. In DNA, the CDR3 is TGCGCCAGCATGTTGGACAGGGGCTCTGGAAACACCATATATTTT.

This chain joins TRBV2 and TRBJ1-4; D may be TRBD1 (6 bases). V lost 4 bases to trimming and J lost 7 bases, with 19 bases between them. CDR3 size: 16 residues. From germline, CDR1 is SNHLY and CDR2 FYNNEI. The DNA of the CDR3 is TGTGCCAGCAGTGGACTCGAAGGGGGAACACTTGAAAAACTGTTTTTT. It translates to CASSGLEGGTLEKLFF.

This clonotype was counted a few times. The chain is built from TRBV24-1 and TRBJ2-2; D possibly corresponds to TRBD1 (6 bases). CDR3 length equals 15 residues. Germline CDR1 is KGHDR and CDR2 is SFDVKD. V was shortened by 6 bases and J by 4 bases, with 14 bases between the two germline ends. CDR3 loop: CATSKEGGATGELFF. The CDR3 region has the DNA TGTGCCACCAGTAAGGAAGGGGGAGCCACCGGGGAGCTGTTTTTT.

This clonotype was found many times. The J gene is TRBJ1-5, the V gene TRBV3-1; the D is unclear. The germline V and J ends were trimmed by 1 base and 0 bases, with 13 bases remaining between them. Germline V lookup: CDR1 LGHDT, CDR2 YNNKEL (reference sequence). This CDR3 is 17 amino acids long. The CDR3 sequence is CASSQGKGLFSNQPQHF. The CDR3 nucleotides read TGTGCCAGCAGCCAAGGGAAGGGTTTGTTTAGCAATCAGCCCCAGCATTTT.

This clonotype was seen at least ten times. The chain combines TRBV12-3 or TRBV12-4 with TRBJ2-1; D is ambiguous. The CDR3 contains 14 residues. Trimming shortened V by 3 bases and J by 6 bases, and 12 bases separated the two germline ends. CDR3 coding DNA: TGTGCCAGCAGTTTTCCCCAGGTCCGCAATGAGCAGTTCTTC. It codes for CASSFPQVRNEQFF.

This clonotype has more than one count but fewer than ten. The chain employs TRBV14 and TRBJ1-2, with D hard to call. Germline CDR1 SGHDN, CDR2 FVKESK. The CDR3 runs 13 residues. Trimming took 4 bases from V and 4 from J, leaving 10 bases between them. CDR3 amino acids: CASSRAVGYGYTF. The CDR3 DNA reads TGTGCCAGCAGCCGTGCAGTCGGCTATGGCTACACCTTC.

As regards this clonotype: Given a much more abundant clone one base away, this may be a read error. CDR3 bases: TGTGCCAGCGGGGGCGGGGGTAACCCTGCTACTAATGAAAAACTGTTTTTT. Its protein product is CASGGGGNPATNEKLFF. J is TRBJ1-4 and V is TRBV6-1; a possible D gene is TRBD1 (6 bases). The CDR3 extends over 17 amino acids. CDR1 is MNHNS and CDR2 is SASEGT in the germline V gene. The V gene lost 8 bases and the J gene lost 2 bases, with 21 bases spanning the gap.

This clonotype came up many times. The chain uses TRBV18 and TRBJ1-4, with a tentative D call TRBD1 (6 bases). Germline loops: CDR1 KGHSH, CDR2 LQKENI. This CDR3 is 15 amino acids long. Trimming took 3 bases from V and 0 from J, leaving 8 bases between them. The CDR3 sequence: CASSPRQATNEKLFF. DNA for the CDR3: TGTGCCAGCTCACCTCGACAGGCAACTAATGAAAAACTGTTTTTT. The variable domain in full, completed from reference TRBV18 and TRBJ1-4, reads NAGVMQNPRHLVRRRGQEARLRCSPMKGHSHVYWYRQLPEEGLKFMVYLQKENIIDESGMPKERFSAEFPKEGPSILRIQQVVRGDSAAYFCASSPRQATNEKLFFGSGTQLSVL.

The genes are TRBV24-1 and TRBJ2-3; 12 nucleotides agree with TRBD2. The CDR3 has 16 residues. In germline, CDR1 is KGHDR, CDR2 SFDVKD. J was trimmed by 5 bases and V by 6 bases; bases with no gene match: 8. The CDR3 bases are TGTGCCACCAGTAGGTCTAGCGGGGGGGCCAGAGATACGCAGTATTTT. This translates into CATSRSSGGARDTQYF.

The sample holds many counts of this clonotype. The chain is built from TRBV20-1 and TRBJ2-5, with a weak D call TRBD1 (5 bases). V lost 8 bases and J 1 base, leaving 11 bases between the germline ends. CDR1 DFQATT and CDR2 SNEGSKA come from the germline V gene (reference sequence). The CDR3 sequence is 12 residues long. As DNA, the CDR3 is TGCAGTCCCCAGGGCTCCCAAGAGACCCAGTACTTC. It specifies CSPQGSQETQYF.

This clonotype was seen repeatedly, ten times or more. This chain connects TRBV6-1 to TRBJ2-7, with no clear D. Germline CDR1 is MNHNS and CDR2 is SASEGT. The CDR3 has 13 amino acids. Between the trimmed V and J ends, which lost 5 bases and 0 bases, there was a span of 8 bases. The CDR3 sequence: CASSPFSSYEQYF. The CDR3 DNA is TGTGCCAGCAGTCCGTTCAGCTCCTACGAGCAGTACTTC.

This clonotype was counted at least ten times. The CDR3 coding sequence is TGTGCCAGCAGAGCAGGTACCAATCAGCCCCAGCATTTT. Its protein is CASRAGTNQPQHF. V is TRBV6-1 and J is TRBJ1-5; D is ambiguous. The length of the CDR3 is 13 residues. The V and J ends lost 6 bases and 3 bases respectively, with 9 bases between them. Looked up from germline, CDR1 is MNHNS and CDR2 is SASEGT.

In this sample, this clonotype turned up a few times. The CDR3 is CASTETGQAYGYTF. CDR3 DNA sequence: TGTGCCAGCACCGAGACAGGACAGGCCTATGGCTACACCTTC. V is TRBV6-2 or TRBV6-3 and J is TRBJ1-2; the match to TRBD1 covers 7 bases. The germline CDR1 and CDR2 sequences are MNHEY and SVGEGT. There are 14 residues in the CDR3. Losses at the gene ends were 7 bases for V and 4 bases for J; bases not matched to a gene: 9.